This section outlines one TCR beta chain sequence together with its context. Its antigen is still unknown. Within one base of it there is no much larger clone, and no base qualities were kept. The data originate from a study of shared clonotypes between healthy human individuals (dated by TCRdb to the early 2020s). Regarding the research as a whole: A couple of women and a few men aged 18 to 49 years were included in the cohort. For each donor, three plates each were used for CD4 naive and CD4 memory, two plates were used for CD8 naive, and one plate was used for CD8 memory. To estimate repertoire size and how much clonotype sharing occurs between individuals, the study deeply sequenced the blood TCR repertoires of five healthy adults. Different laboratories and diverse techniques were used to prepare libraries and sequence TCR repertoires, to increase sequencing depth and limit assay-specific biases. Between about 0.85 and 8.9 billion PBMCs per donor were obtained by leukapheresis.

Including cysteine and phenylalanine, the CDR3 has 15 amino acids. The only DNA kept is the CDR3, 45 bases in frame from the first base. The germline V gene yields SGHRS for CDR1 and YFSETQ for CDR2. V is cut by 0 bases and J by 5 bases, and the space between the germline ends is 14 bases. Study-level results and caveats: Incomplete sequencing was indicated by rarefaction of sorted-subset datasets, despite the large sequencing depth. Pairwise subsampling led to the expectation that sequencing depth would affect the degree of clonotype sharing among donors. Sampling was restricted to blood, and TCR repertoires in tissue are likely to differ from TCR repertoires in blood. Compared with non-shared clonotypes, clonotypes shared by all four sorted-subset donors had higher generation probabilities. Estimated clonotype richness was generally larger for naive than for memory subsets. Across a few donors, approximately 4.6% of naive CD4, around 3.3% of naive CD8, approximately 2.5% of memory CD4, and 0.4% to 0.45% of memory CD8 clonotypes were shared. Because the study included only a small number of donors, the genetic and exposure-history diversity represented was limited.

Using the deep immunoSEQ assay, TCR CDR3 regions were amplified from genomic DNA by multiplex PCR. Extracted genomic DNA from each cell subset was distributed evenly across all wells of several immunoSEQ 96-well plates, and each plate was treated as a replicate. For sorted subsets, each replicate PCR was loaded with about 200 ng genomic DNA, equivalent to 25,000 to 35,000 T cell genomes. The purified libraries were quantified using a Qubit 3.0 fluorometer, sized with a Bioanalyzer 2100, and then quantified again using the KAPA Library Quantification kit. Every immunoSEQ 96-well plate was sequenced on a separate single-read 150-cycle Illumina NextSeq 550 flow cell. Turning to the authors' computational methods: Because the immunoSEQ output included only junctional sequences and no quality scores, the filtering could not be the same as the filtering used for full-length reads. Sequences were annotated with PyIR, a Python wrapper for IgBLAST v1.9, and V/J genes and CDR3 were assigned using IMGT germline references. Reads were removed for weak V/J assignments (E-value above 1e-6), missing CDR3, stop codons, out-of-frame junctions, or ambiguous translated residues. V3J clonotypes were defined as sequences sharing an identical inferred V gene, J gene, and CDR3 amino acid sequence. To compute the percentage overlap between repertoires, the number of shared unique clonotypes was divided by the size of the smaller repertoire. Three approaches were used to assess repertoire richness: RTK rarefaction, the Chao1 estimator, and Recon v2.1 estimates of unobserved clonotypes. Generation probabilities were computed with OLGA for all TCRbeta clonotypes obtained by the gDNA method from a few donors. TCRdb re-hosts the immuneACCESS table, in-frame sequences only. Its copies lack some clones; in the studies checked, an unresolved V gene accounts for under half of them, and the cause for the rest is not known. From that table come the V and J calls and clone size; the DNA was used to work out D and trimming. The sample profile shows 650,000 to 800,000 clones; 55% to 75% of them were found once. The top ten clonotypes cover under 2% of the sample.

The donors were healthy, HIV-negative adults who had no recently reported acute infections or vaccinations. Every donor was a Caucasian adult living in Nashville, Tennessee, USA. CD4+ T cells were enriched through magnetic negative selection, after which naive cells were positively selected on CD45RA and the remaining negative fraction served as the memory subset. Blood was collected by leukapheresis, and PBMCs were isolated by Ficoll-Histopaque density gradient centrifugation and then cryopreserved in liquid nitrogen vapor phase. Analytical flow cytometry was used to check the purity and quantity of every magnetically sorted T cell population. Genomic DNA was isolated from each sorted fraction and quantified by UV absorbance on a Nanodrop 2000c.

The sequenced material came from memory CD4+ T cells sorted from blood. The cell subset or site label here, explained by the study, means: CD45RA-negative fraction. The chain links TRBV5-1 with TRBJ1-1, with the D gene too uncertain to name. This receptor was identified in a woman aged 25 to 39 in good health. CDR3 loop: CASSLDAVFGTEAFF. The DNA sequence reads TGCGCCAGCAGCTTGGATGCGGTCTTCGGGACTGAAGCTTTCTTT.